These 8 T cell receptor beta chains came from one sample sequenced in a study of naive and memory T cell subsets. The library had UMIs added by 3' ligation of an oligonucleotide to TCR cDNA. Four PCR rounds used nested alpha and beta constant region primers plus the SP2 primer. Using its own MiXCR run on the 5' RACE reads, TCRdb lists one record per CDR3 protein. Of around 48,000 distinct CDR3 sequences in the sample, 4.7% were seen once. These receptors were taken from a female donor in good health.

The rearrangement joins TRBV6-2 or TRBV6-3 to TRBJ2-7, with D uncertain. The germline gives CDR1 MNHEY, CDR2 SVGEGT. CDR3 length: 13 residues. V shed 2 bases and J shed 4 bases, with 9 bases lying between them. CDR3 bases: TGTGCCAGCAGTTACAAAGGCAGATACGAGCAGTACTTC. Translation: CASSYKGRYEQYF.

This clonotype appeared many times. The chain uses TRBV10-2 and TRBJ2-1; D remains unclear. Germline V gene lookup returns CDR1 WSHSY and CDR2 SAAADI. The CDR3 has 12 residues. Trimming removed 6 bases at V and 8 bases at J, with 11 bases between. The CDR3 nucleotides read TGCGCCAGCAGCCCCGCCGGACATGAGCAGTTCTTC. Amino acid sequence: CASSPAGHEQFF.

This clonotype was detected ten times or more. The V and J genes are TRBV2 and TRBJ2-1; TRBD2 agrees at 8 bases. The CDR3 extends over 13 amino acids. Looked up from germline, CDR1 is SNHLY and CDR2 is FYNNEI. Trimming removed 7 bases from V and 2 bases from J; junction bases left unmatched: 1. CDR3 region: CASIGRAYNEQFF. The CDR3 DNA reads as TGTGCCAGCATCGGGAGGGCCTACAATGAGCAGTTCTTC.

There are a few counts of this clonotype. The DNA for the CDR3 is TGTGCCAGCAGCTTAGCTCCGGGATGGGCCGAAGAGCAGTACTTC. It yields the protein CASSLAPGWAEEQYF. V gene TRBV7-2 combines with J gene TRBJ2-7; a possible D gene is TRBD2 (5 bases). The germline V gene encodes CDR1 SGHTA and CDR2 FQGNSA. The CDR3 sequence is 15 residues long. With 0 bases removed from V and 7 bases from J, the gap between germline ends came to 16 bases.

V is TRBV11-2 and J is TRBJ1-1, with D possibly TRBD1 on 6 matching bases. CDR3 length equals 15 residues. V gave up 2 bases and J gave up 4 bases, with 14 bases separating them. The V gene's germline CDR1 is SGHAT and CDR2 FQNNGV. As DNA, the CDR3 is TGTGCCAGCAGCTTAACGGGGGGCAGGGGCACTGAAGCTTTCTTT. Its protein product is CASSLTGGRGTEAFF.

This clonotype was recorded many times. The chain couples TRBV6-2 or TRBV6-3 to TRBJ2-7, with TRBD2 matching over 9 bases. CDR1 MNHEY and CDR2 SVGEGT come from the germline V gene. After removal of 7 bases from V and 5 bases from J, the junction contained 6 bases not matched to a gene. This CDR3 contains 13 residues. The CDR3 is CASTQAGGNEQYF. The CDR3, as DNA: TGTGCCAGCACCCAAGCGGGAGGAAACGAGCAGTACTTC.

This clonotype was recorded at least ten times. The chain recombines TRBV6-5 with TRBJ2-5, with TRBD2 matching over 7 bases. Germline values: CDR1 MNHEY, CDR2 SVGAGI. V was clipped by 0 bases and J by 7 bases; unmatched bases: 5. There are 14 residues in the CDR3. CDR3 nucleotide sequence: TGTGCCAGCAGTTACTCGACCGGGGGGTGGACCCAGTACTTC. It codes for CASSYSTGGWTQYF.

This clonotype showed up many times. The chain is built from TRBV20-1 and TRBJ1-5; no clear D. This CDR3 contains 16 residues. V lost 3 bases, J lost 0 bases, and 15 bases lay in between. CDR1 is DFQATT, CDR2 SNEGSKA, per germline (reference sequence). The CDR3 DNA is TGCAGTGCTAGTTCGGGGATCTTCTTTAGCAATCAGCCCCAGCATTTT. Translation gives CSASSGIFFSNQPQHF.